Included here is one T cell receptor beta chain sequence, with context. The record originates from a study of neoadjuvant nivolumab and ipilimumab in lung cancer. The overall study: Patients got nivolumab 3 mg/kg on days 1, 15 and 29; combination added ipilimumab 1 mg/kg day 1.

Generated by immunoSEQ multiplex PCR, the TCRdb table keeps only in-frame clones and is missing some. The sample lists over 5,500 clones, around 77% seen once, with around 4.3% in the top ten. Trimming removed 0 bases from V and 2 bases from J, with 12 bases in between. The germline gives CDR1 SGDLS, CDR2 YYNGEE. This CDR3 contains 15 residues. This material consisted of tumor tissue, taken after neoadjuvant nivolumab, alone or with ipilimumab, at or shortly before surgery. The chain carries TRBV9 and TRBJ2-7; D is possibly TRBD2 (5 bases). The receptor's source is an adult with non-small cell lung cancer. The CDR3 DNA reads TGTGCCAGCAGCGTAGGTGAGGGAGCAACCTACGAGCAGTACTTC. Protein: CASSVGEGATYEQYF.